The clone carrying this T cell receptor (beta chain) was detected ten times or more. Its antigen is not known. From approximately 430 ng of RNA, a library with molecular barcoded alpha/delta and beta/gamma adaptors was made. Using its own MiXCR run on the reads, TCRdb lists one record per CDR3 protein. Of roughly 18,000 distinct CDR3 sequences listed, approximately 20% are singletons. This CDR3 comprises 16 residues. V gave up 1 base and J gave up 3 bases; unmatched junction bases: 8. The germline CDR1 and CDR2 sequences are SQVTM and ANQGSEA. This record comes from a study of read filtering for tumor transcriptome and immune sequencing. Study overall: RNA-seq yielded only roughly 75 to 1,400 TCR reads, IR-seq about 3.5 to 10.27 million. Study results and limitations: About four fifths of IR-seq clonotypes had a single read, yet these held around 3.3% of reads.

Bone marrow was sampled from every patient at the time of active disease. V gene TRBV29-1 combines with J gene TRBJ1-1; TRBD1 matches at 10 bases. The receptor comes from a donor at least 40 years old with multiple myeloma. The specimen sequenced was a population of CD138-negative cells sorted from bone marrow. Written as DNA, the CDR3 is TGCAGCGTTGAAGGCGGGACAGGGGACTACTACACTGAAGCTTTCTTT. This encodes CSVEGGTGDYYTEAFF.